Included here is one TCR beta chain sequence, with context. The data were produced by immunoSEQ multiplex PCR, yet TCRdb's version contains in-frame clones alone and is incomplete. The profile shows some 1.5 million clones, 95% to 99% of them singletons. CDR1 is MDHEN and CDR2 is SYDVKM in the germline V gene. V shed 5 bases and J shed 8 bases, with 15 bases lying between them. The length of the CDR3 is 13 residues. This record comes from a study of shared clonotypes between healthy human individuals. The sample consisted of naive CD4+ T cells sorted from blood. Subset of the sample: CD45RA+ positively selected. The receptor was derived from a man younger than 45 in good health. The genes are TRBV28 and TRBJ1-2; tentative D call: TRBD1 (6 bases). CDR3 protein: CASSPGTIPGYTF. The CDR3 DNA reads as TGTGCCAGCAGTCCCGGGACAATACCAGGCTACACCTTC.